The clone carrying this TCR beta chain has only a few counts. The data were taken from a study of regulatory T cells in long-lasting Graves disease. Arm-PCR with iRepertoire HTBI primers amplified the CDR3 regions for these TCR beta libraries. Via MiXCR, TCRdb re-called the multiplex PCR reads, giving one row per CDR3 protein. Found here are fewer than 350,000 distinct CDR3 sequences, over 15% of them singletons; the top ten hold 38%. This sample's time point: newly diagnosed GD, antithyroid drugs for less than 3 months. Generation of the TCR library employed RNA extracted from PBMCs. The CDR3 covers 17 residues. Looked up from germline, CDR1 is MNHEY and CDR2 is SMNVEV (reference sequence). V dropped 5 bases and J dropped 8 bases, with 24 bases sitting between them.

The chain links TRBV27 to TRBJ1-4, with D possibly TRBD1 on 5 matching bases. This receptor was identified in a female donor with Graves disease. Here the sequenced sample was peripheral blood mononuclear cells (PBMCs), taken at new diagnosis, from a patient treated with antithyroid drugs. Here the CDR3 DNA reads TGTGCCAGCAGTCCCAGCGAGGGGCCCGGGTTAAGGGAAAAACTGTTTTTT. Translated, it gives CASSPSEGPGLREKLFF.